The 17 T cell receptor beta chains below all came from one sample that was sequenced in a study of immune cell composition in non-small cell lung cancer. Some clones are missing from TCRdb's copy, which holds only in-frame ones; the method was immunoSEQ multiplex PCR. The sample has about 4,900 clones, around 80% seen once. Sample: lung tumor tissue. The receptor source for this set is a human donor with non-small cell lung cancer.

The chain recombines TRBV9 with TRBJ2-1; D possibly corresponds to TRBD1 (5 bases). The V end lost 3 bases, the J end lost 10 bases, and 11 bases lay between the germline ends. There are 12 residues in the CDR3. Germline-derived CDR1 and CDR2 are SGDLS and YYNGEE. The CDR3 bases are TGTGCCAGCAGCGAGGCAGGGCGCGAGCAGTTCTTC. Amino acids: CASSEAGREQFF.

The chain couples TRBV9 to TRBJ2-7; 13 nucleotides line up with TRBD2. The CDR3 loop spans 15 amino acids. Germline CDR1 reads SGDLS; CDR2 reads YYNGEE. Trimming at V came to 8 bases and at J to 3 bases, leaving 8 bases not matched to a gene. The CDR3 nucleotides read TGTGCCAGACTACGGGGACTAGCGGGAAACTACGAGCAGTACTTC. As protein: CARLRGLAGNYEQYF.

The chain is built from TRBV25-1 and TRBJ1-5; D is perhaps TRBD1 (5 bases). Germline loops: CDR1 MGHDK, CDR2 SYGVNS. V was shortened by 6 bases and J by 4 bases, with 10 bases between the two germline ends. CDR3 length equals 13 residues. The CDR3 bases are TGTGCCAGCAGCTCGACAGAAAATCAGCCCCAGCATTTT. Its translation is CASSSTENQPQHF.

The gene calls are TRBV5-1 and TRBJ2-7, with TRBD1 matching over 7 bases. Germline V CDR1 and CDR2: SGHRS, YFSETQ. V lost 1 base to trimming and J lost 3 bases; unmatched junction nucleotides: 1. The CDR3 runs 13 residues. CDR3 protein: CASSLQGVYEQYF. CDR3 nucleotide sequence: TGCGCCAGCAGCTTGCAGGGGGTCTACGAGCAGTACTTC.

V is TRBV27 and J is TRBJ2-7, with TRBD2 identical over 14 bases. CDR1 is MNHEY and CDR2 is SMNVEV in the germline V gene (reference sequence). There are 16 residues in the CDR3. V lost 4 bases to trimming and J lost 4 bases; unmatched junction nucleotides: 6. DNA for the CDR3: TGTGCCAGCAGTTCGGGACTAGCGGGAGTTGTGTACGAGCAGTACTTC. Protein product: CASSSGLAGVVYEQYF.

This chain uses TRBV30 with TRBJ1-6; possible D gene TRBD1, 6 bases. The CDR3 spans 13 residues. Between the trimmed V and J ends, which lost 3 bases and 6 bases, there was a span of 9 bases. The germline gives CDR1 GTSNPN, CDR2 SVGIG (reference sequence). CDR3 nucleotides: TGTGCCTGGAGGGGACAAATTAATTCACCCCTCCACTTT. This translates into CAWRGQINSPLHF.

In DNA form, the CDR3 reads TGTGCCAGTAGTATAGCCCGGGACAGCAGCTCTGGAAACACCATATATTTT. Residues: CASSIARDSSSGNTIYF. This rearrangement joins TRBV19 to TRBJ1-3; 7 bases are a match to TRBD1. Germline CDR1 and CDR2: LNHDA and SQIVND (reference sequence). V dropped 1 base and J dropped 0; count of bases not matched to a gene: 6. The CDR3 runs 17 residues.

The DNA of the CDR3 is TGTGCCAGCAGCCGCGGGACGGACTATGGCTACACCTTC. It encodes CASSRGTDYGYTF. The chain combines TRBV7-9 with TRBJ1-2, with a weak D call TRBD1 (5 bases). CDR3 length equals 13 residues. V was trimmed by 5 bases and J by 3 bases, leaving 10 bases between them. Germline loops: CDR1 SEHNR, CDR2 FQNEAQ (reference sequence).

CDR3 sequence: CASSYSGGPRIGELFF. In DNA, the CDR3 is TGTGCCAGCAGTTACTCGGGAGGGCCAAGGATCGGGGAGCTGTTTTTT. The rearrangement uses TRBV6-5 and TRBJ2-2; 7 nucleotides agree with TRBD2. The CDR3 consists of 16 residues. V gave up 0 bases and J gave up 7 bases; unmatched junction bases: 8. CDR1 and CDR2 (germline): MNHEY, SVGAGI.

The CDR3, as DNA: TGCGCCAGCAAGCCTCTGACAGCAAACACCGGGGAGCTGTTTTTT. Its protein product is CASKPLTANTGELFF. This chain joins TRBV5-1 and TRBJ2-2, with D maybe TRBD1 (5 bases). The germline V gene encodes CDR1 SGHRS and CDR2 YFSETQ. This CDR3 is 15 amino acids long. Trimming took off 6 bases at V and 2 bases at J, with 14 bases between the two ends.

This clone was observed a few times. This chain joins TRBV6-6 and TRBJ2-5; D may be TRBD2 (5 bases). The V end lost 4 bases, the J end lost 5 bases, and 20 bases lay between the germline ends. CDR1 MNHNY and CDR2 SVGAGI come from the germline V gene (reference sequence). The CDR3 is made up of 16 amino acids. The CDR3 region is CASSSTASFGSETQYF. The CDR3 nucleotides are TGTGCCAGCAGTTCAACGGCTAGCTTCGGTTCGGAGACCCAGTACTTC.

This clone was found once. This chain connects TRBV9 to TRBJ1-1; TRBD1 might be the D (6 bases). Germline assignment: CDR1 SGDLS and CDR2 YYNGEE. The CDR3 is made up of 18 amino acids. V gave up 4 bases and J gave up 3 bases, with 25 bases separating them. The chain's CDR3 is CASSSPRGGDTSYTEAFF. The CDR3 bases are TGTGCCAGCAGCTCTCCGCGGGGAGGGGACACCTCATACACTGAAGCTTTCTTT.

This chain joins TRBV10-3 and TRBJ2-7; possibly TRBD2 for D (5 bases). Germline CDR1 is ENHRY and CDR2 is SYGVKD. V was cut by 0 bases and J by 3 bases, with 18 bases left in between. There are 17 residues in the CDR3. The chain's CDR3 is CAISESGVGSYGYEQYF. In DNA, the CDR3 is TGTGCCATCAGTGAGTCCGGGGTGGGCAGCTACGGCTACGAGCAGTACTTC.

CDR3: CASSQGDRSGANVLTF. CDR3 DNA sequence: TGCGCCAGCAGCCAAGGAGACAGATCTGGGGCCAACGTCCTGACTTTC. The V gene is TRBV4-3, the J gene TRBJ2-6, with D possibly being TRBD1 (5 bases). The CDR3 extends over 16 amino acids. With 1 base removed from V and 1 base from J, the gap between germline ends came to 8 bases. In germline, CDR1 is LGHNA, CDR2 YSLEER.

Of note for this clone: A junction boundary mismatches the germline segment, possibly from a read error. The chain couples TRBV2 to TRBJ2-5; TRBD2 agrees at 7 bases. CDR1 is SNHLY and CDR2 is FYNNEI in the germline V gene. This CDR3 comprises 15 residues. The CDR3 sequence: CASREGDYTQETQYF. In DNA, the CDR3 is TGTGCCAGCAGGGAAGGGGACTACACTCAAGAGACCCAGTACTTC.

The chain uses TRBV6-5 and TRBJ1-3; maybe TRBD1 (5 bases). Trimming took off 5 bases at V and 4 bases at J, with 12 bases between the two ends. The germline V gene has CDR1 MNHEY and CDR2 SVGAGI. CDR3 length: 14 amino acids. The CDR3 nucleotides read TGTGCCAGCAGTGCGGGACTTATAGGAAACACCATATATTTT. Residues: CASSAGLIGNTIYF.

In nucleotides, the CDR3 is TGTGCCAGCAGCTTAGCACAGGGCCCCTACGAGCAGTACTTC. It translates to CASSLAQGPYEQYF. The rearrangement uses TRBV11-1 and TRBJ2-7, with D possibly matching TRBD1 (6 bases). The CDR3 has 14 amino acids. Deletions cut 0 bases from V and 2 bases from J, with 8 bases between. The V gene's germline CDR1 is SGHAT and CDR2 FQDESV (reference sequence).